The rows below give T cell receptor beta chains drawn from one sample of a study of T cells in Graves' hyperthyroidism and ophthalmopathy. A single record per CDR3 protein comes from TCRdb applying MiXCR to the multiplex PCR reads. The data hold hundreds of thousands of distinct CDR3 sequences, with less than 15% observed a single time. Specimen: blood. The receptors stem from a woman aged 18-29 years with Graves' hyperthyroidism. Both conserved end residues are part of each CDR3. The D gene is left open where the match is weak. Clone size is not always given. Where it is, it says once, few, many or a class for expanded clones.

cdr3_aa j_call d_call clone_size cdr3_length v_call
CASSDRGGSGTEAFF TRBJ1-1 TRBD1 NA 15 TRBV7-8
CSARRRGWYEQFF TRBJ2-1 NA few 13 TRBV20-1
CASRYLDGTYEQYF TRBJ2-7 NA NA 14 TRBV28
CASSQLRSNEQFF TRBJ2-1 NA NA 13 TRBV13
CASSLVAGGPRYNEQFF TRBJ2-1 TRBD2 many 17 TRBV7-8
CASSEGTIYYGYTF TRBJ1-2 NA many 14 TRBV6-1
CASSERDRGKLFF TRBJ1-4 TRBD1 many 13 TRBV2
CSVEGSGSSYNEQFF TRBJ2-1 NA few 15 TRBV29-1
CASSFIDSYEQYF TRBJ2-7 NA NA 13 TRBV5-1
CSARDNADYGYTF TRBJ1-2 NA many 13 TRBV20-1
CASSPLPLSEQYF TRBJ2-7 NA many 13 TRBV18
CSVVLLHSYEQYF TRBJ2-7 NA few 13 TRBV29-1
CASSFSGTVNTEAFF TRBJ1-1 TRBD1 few 15 TRBV6-1
CSVEDTGSANYGYTF TRBJ1-2 NA NA 15 TRBV29-1
CASSLSPDPRYGYTF TRBJ1-2 NA NA 15 TRBV7-3
CASRWRFSSYNEQFF TRBJ2-1 NA few 15 TRBV19
CASSQDPGAGTNEKLFF TRBJ1-4 NA few 17 TRBV4-3
CASSIAGGGNEQFF TRBJ2-1 TRBD2 few 14 TRBV19
CASSISERGPNTGELFF TRBJ2-2 TRBD2 many 17 TRBV12-3/TRBV12-4
CATTDRGSTDTQYF TRBJ2-3 TRBD1 few 14 TRBV19
CASSPPRKGGNSPLHF TRBJ1-6 NA NA 16 TRBV18
CSAREPGTNSPLHF TRBJ1-6 NA NA 14 TRBV20-1
CSASSGGLGGEQYF TRBJ2-7 TRBD1 many 14 TRBV20-1
CATSHKDRAGLGGYTF TRBJ1-2 TRBD1 few 16 TRBV24-1
CATSYEWVGYGYTF TRBJ1-2 NA many 14 TRBV15
CSAREVHSYEQYF TRBJ2-7 NA NA 13 TRBV20-1
CASRGSTGVQETQYF TRBJ2-5 TRBD1 NA 15 TRBV6-1
CASSSIAGGVNEQFF TRBJ2-1 TRBD2 few 15 TRBV5-4
CSVDRVFIETQYF TRBJ2-5 NA many 13 TRBV29-1
CASKSSGPNQPQHF TRBJ1-5 NA NA 14 TRBV19
CASTSVTYYEQYF TRBJ2-7 NA many 13 TRBV2
CASSGLMGHEQYF TRBJ2-7 NA many 13 TRBV6-1
CASSELRTTNEKLFF TRBJ1-4 NA NA 15 TRBV25-1
CASSFAGVPDTQYF TRBJ2-3 TRBD2 many 14 TRBV11-2
CATSGPQGRAGRGNEQFF TRBJ2-1 NA many 18 TRBV24-1
CSVPDYNEQFF TRBJ2-1 NA NA 11 TRBV29-1